Listed below are T cell receptor beta chains from one sample, sequenced in a study of blood T cell repertoires in COVID-19. The method was immunoSEQ multiplex PCR; TCRdb's version includes in-frame clones alone and lacks a portion of them. The sample has 130,000 or so clones, 88% seen once. Sequencing was performed on peripheral blood. These TCRs come from a human donor in a cohort sampled during active COVID-19. Both conserved end residues are trimmed from each CDR3.

V gene: TRBV6-1
J gene: TRBJ1-3
CDR3 length: 13
CDR3 protein: ASSEIQGSGNTIY

V gene: TRBV7-8
J gene: TRBJ2-2
CDR3 length: 15
CDR3 protein: ASSFSPAAADTGELF

V gene: TRBV11-2
J gene: TRBJ1-6
CDR3 length: 13
CDR3 protein: ASSWTGTGNSPLH

V gene: TRBV5-1
J gene: TRBJ1-2
CDR3 length: 13
CDR3 protein: ASSLLTGGQDGYT

V gene: TRBV6-1
J gene: TRBJ2-3
CDR3 length: 12
CDR3 protein: ASSEGQGLDTQY

V gene: TRBV5-1
J gene: TRBJ1-2
CDR3 length: 12
CDR3 protein: ASSYETGSYGYT

V gene: TRBV10-3
J gene: TRBJ2-1
CDR3 length: 16
CDR3 protein: AISESRGGRASYNEQF

V gene: TRBV21-1
J gene: TRBJ2-3
CDR3 length: 19
CDR3 protein: ASSKEGVNGLTSGITDTQY

V gene: TRBV7-9
J gene: TRBJ2-2
CDR3 length: 15
CDR3 protein: ASSGSAGARGTGELF

V gene: TRBV7-2
J gene: TRBJ2-2
CDR3 length: 15
CDR3 protein: ASSLAAGTANTGELF

V gene: TRBV10-3
J gene: TRBJ2-7
CDR3 length: 13
CDR3 protein: AISRGSGGSYEQY

V gene: TRBV15
J gene: TRBJ1-1
CDR3 length: 12
CDR3 protein: ATSRDRGGPEAF

V gene: TRBV2
J gene: TRBJ2-7
CDR3 length: 11
CDR3 protein: ASSPRWIYEQY

V gene: TRBV2
J gene: TRBJ2-1
CDR3 length: 20
CDR3 protein: ASIPPQFLAELPFSSYNEQF

V gene: TRBV6-5
J gene: TRBJ2-2
CDR3 length: 14
CDR3 protein: ASSYSWEADTGELF

V gene: TRBV29-1
J gene: TRBJ2-7
CDR3 length: 11
CDR3 protein: SVGTGGVYEQY

V gene: TRBV5-5
J gene: TRBJ2-3
CDR3 length: 12
CDR3 protein: ASSLSDRADTQY

V gene: TRBV2
J gene: TRBJ1-1
CDR3 length: 11
CDR3 protein: ASSGQGITEAF

V gene: TRBV6-5
J gene: TRBJ1-2
CDR3 length: 11
CDR3 protein: ASSGQRYYGYT

V gene: TRBV2
J gene: TRBJ2-1
CDR3 length: 11
CDR3 protein: ASTRQGWNEQF

V gene: TRBV11-2
J gene: TRBJ2-7
CDR3 length: 14
CDR3 protein: ASSLDLGRGIYEQY

V gene: TRBV27
J gene: TRBJ1-4
CDR3 length: 12
CDR3 protein: ASRATGRSEKLF

V gene: TRBV5-1
J gene: TRBJ1-2
CDR3 length: 12
CDR3 protein: ASRGVGQDYGYT

V gene: TRBV25-1
J gene: TRBJ1-5
CDR3 length: 14
CDR3 protein: ASSGDRDNLNQPQH

V gene: TRBV7-2
J gene: TRBJ2-3
CDR3 length: 13
CDR3 protein: ASSSGLAVRDTQY

V gene: TRBV5-8
J gene: TRBJ2-5
CDR3 length: 11
CDR3 protein: ASSYDRAETQY

V gene: TRBV5-4
J gene: TRBJ1-2
CDR3 length: 14
CDR3 protein: ASSLAWVQTTYGYT

V gene: TRBV25-1
J gene: TRBJ2-5
CDR3 length: 13
CDR3 protein: ASSARESGSETQY

V gene: TRBV28
J gene: TRBJ2-7
CDR3 length: 11
CDR3 protein: AGSSGRSYEQY

V gene: TRBV6-6
J gene: TRBJ2-1
CDR3 length: 14
CDR3 protein: ASSYSAASSYNEQF

V gene: TRBV5-5
J gene: TRBJ1-6
CDR3 length: 13
CDR3 protein: ASSLWTGDNSPLH

V gene: TRBV18
J gene: TRBJ2-6
CDR3 length: 12
CDR3 protein: ASSPNKGANVLT

V gene: TRBV10-2
J gene: TRBJ2-5
CDR3 length: 13
CDR3 protein: ASSPRQGREETQY

V gene: TRBV15
J gene: TRBJ2-3
CDR3 length: 17
CDR3 protein: ATSSDGFGGSMDTDTQY

V gene: TRBV5-1
J gene: TRBJ1-1
CDR3 length: 16
CDR3 protein: ASSSTPFEAGVITEAF

V gene: TRBV27
J gene: TRBJ1-6
CDR3 length: 14
CDR3 protein: ASRRRQGHHNSPLH

V gene: TRBV30
J gene: TRBJ2-7
CDR3 length: 13
CDR3 protein: AWSDIRVLKYEQY

V gene: TRBV15
J gene: TRBJ2-3
CDR3 length: 13
CDR3 protein: ATSGGVALSDTQY

V gene: TRBV19
J gene: TRBJ1-6
CDR3 length: 11
CDR3 protein: ASKTGGYSPLH

V gene: TRBV3-1/TRBV3-2
J gene: TRBJ1-5
CDR3 length: 10
CDR3 protein: ASSLGGQPQH

V gene: TRBV5-4
J gene: TRBJ2-4
CDR3 length: 11
CDR3 protein: ASSKQGENIQY

V gene: TRBV5-6
J gene: TRBJ2-6
CDR3 length: 14
CDR3 protein: ASSSTRNSGANVLT

V gene: TRBV5-1
J gene: TRBJ2-1
CDR3 length: 15
CDR3 protein: ASSPPRTGFTYNEQF

V gene: TRBV13
J gene: TRBJ1-2
CDR3 length: 13
CDR3 protein: ASSGRTALYYGYT

V gene: TRBV2
J gene: TRBJ2-7
CDR3 length: 12
CDR3 protein: ASSFDRDIYEQY

V gene: TRBV11-3
J gene: TRBJ2-2
CDR3 length: 12
CDR3 protein: ASSTDRGPGELF

V gene: TRBV6-6
J gene: TRBJ2-7
CDR3 length: 11
CDR3 protein: ASTPTGSFEQY

V gene: TRBV24-1
J gene: TRBJ1-5
CDR3 length: 12
CDR3 protein: ATSDRGTDQPQH

V gene: TRBV5-1
J gene: TRBJ1-2
CDR3 length: 13
CDR3 protein: ASSPGQGLNYGYT

V gene: TRBV5-1
J gene: TRBJ2-1
CDR3 length: 14
CDR3 protein: ASSFSSGGTYNEQF